Listed here are 2 T cell receptor beta chains from one sample, sequenced in a study of PD-1 blockade in classical Hodgkin lymphoma. There was relapse after autologous stem cell transplantation in every patient, and there was variation in brentuximab vedotin exposure. Clones were sequenced by immunoSEQ multiplex PCR, and TCRdb holds only the in-frame ones, with some missing. The sample holds roughly 40,000 clones; over 55% are singletons and the top ten take around 3%. The sample here was peripheral blood mononuclear cells (PBMCs), taken at baseline. These receptor sequences come from a human donor with classical Hodgkin lymphoma.

There are a few counts of this clone. The chain has TRBV28 and TRBJ2-1; a possible D gene is TRBD2 (6 bases). This CDR3 comprises 16 residues. V gave up 2 bases and J gave up 1 base, with 12 bases separating them. CDR1 and CDR2 (germline): MDHEN, SYDVKM. CDR3 in DNA: TGTGCCAGCAGTTTACCGGAGGGTTTTTCCTACAATGAGCAGTTCTTC. Translated, it gives CASSLPEGFSYNEQFF.

V gene TRBV7-8 combines with J gene TRBJ1-5, with 8 bases that match TRBD1. Germline V gives CDR1 SGHVS, CDR2 FQNEAQ. This CDR3 is 18 amino acids long. Trimming took 5 bases from V and 0 from J; bases not matched to a gene: 12. CDR3 protein: CASSNANPGQASNQPQHF. In DNA, the CDR3 is TGTGCCAGCAGCAACGCGAATCCGGGACAGGCTAGCAATCAGCCCCAGCATTTT.